The 2 T cell receptor beta chains below all came from one sample that was sequenced in a study of blood T cell repertoires in COVID-19. The assay was immunoSEQ multiplex PCR, and TCRdb's table has in-frame clones only and misses some. The sample carries 250,000 to 350,000 clones, roughly 84% recorded once. Material for sequencing was peripheral blood. Receptors originate from a person aged 70 to 85 with COVID-19, enrolled during active disease.

V is TRBV15 and J is TRBJ1-1, with 9 bases that match TRBD1. CDR3 length: 17 residues. V lost 0 bases to trimming and J lost 4 bases; unmatched junction nucleotides: 9. Germline V gives CDR1 LNHNV, CDR2 YYDKDF (reference sequence). Written as DNA, the CDR3 is TGTGCCACCAGCAGAGAGGGACAGGGTCTGTTTAGCACTGAAGCTTTCTTT. Translated: CATSREGQGLFSTEAFF.

This rearrangement joins TRBV9 to TRBJ1-2; TRBD1 aligns across 8 bases. With 3 bases clipped from V and 4 bases from J, the junction kept 5 bases outside the gene matches. Germline loops: CDR1 SGDLS, CDR2 YYNGEE. The CDR3 is made up of 14 amino acids. The DNA for the CDR3 is TGTGCCAGCAGCGCAACAGGGGGGCCCTATGGCTACACCTTC. It is translated as CASSATGGPYGYTF.